One and the same sample provided the 13 T cell receptor beta chains below, sequenced in a study of blood T cell repertoires in COVID-19. Using immunoSEQ multiplex PCR, the repertoire was profiled, and TCRdb retains in-frame clones only, with some absent. The sample has hundreds of thousands of clones, roughly 90% seen once. The source material was peripheral blood. These receptors were taken from an older woman with COVID-19, enrolled during active disease.

This clone was counted once. The chain joins TRBV6-5 to TRBJ1-2; TRBD1 matches 9 bases. CDR1 and CDR2 (germline): MNHEY, SVGAGI. V was clipped by 5 bases and J by 2 bases; unmatched bases: 6. The CDR3 is made up of 15 amino acids. As DNA, the CDR3 is TGTGCCAGCAGTCCAACAGGGGGCGCCAACTATGGCTACACCTTC. It translates to CASSPTGGANYGYTF.

This chain links TRBV3-1 (or the pseudogene TRBV3-2) with TRBJ2-1, with 10 bases that match TRBD2. Germline CDR1 reads LGHDT; CDR2 reads YNNKEL (reference sequence). The length of the CDR3 is 16 residues. Losses at the gene ends were 3 bases for V and 2 bases for J; bases not matched to a gene: 4. The CDR3 here is CASSHPLAGAYNEQFF. The CDR3 DNA is TGTGCCAGCAGCCACCCTCTAGCGGGGGCCTACAATGAGCAGTTCTTC.

This clone was seen just once. The V gene is TRBV30, the J gene TRBJ2-1, with D possibly matching TRBD2 (7 bases). Germline values: CDR1 GTSNPN, CDR2 SVGIG (reference sequence). The ends were cut back, 5 bases at V and 1 base at J, with 15 bases in the middle. The CDR3 contains 15 residues. The CDR3 here is CAWGGGGASYNEQFF. In DNA form, the CDR3 reads TGTGCCTGGGGTGGTGGGGGGGCGTCCTACAATGAGCAGTTCTTC.

V gene TRBV4-1 combines with J gene TRBJ1-5, with a weak D call TRBD1 (5 bases). The CDR3 covers 16 residues. V was cut by 4 bases and J by 1 base, with 14 bases left in between. CDR1 and CDR2 from the germline V gene are MGHRA and YSYEKL. DNA of the CDR3: TGCGCCAGCAGCCTGAGAGGGGCGGGAAGCAATCAGCCCCAGCATTTT. It translates to CASSLRGAGSNQPQHF.

The rearrangement links TRBV4-3 to TRBJ1-5; D remains ambiguous. Germline CDR1 reads LGHNA; CDR2 reads YSLEER. This CDR3 comprises 14 residues. V was clipped by 0 bases and J by 5 bases, with 8 bases between them. The CDR3 DNA sequence: TGCGCCAGCAGCCAAGATCAGAGGGATCAGCCCCAGCATTTT. It is translated as CASSQDQRDQPQHF.

This clone has only one observation. The V gene is TRBV6-5, the J gene TRBJ2-5, with D possibly matching TRBD2 (8 bases). CDR1 is MNHEY, CDR2 SVGAGI, per germline. Between the trimmed V and J ends, which lost 8 bases and 5 bases, there was a span of 18 bases. This CDR3 is 14 amino acids long. DNA of the CDR3: TGTGCCAGCCAAGCGGGGGACAGTAGGGAGACCCAGTACTTC. Translated: CASQAGDSRETQYF.

The chain uses TRBV5-8 and TRBJ2-1; the D is unclear. V shed 3 bases and J shed 0 bases, with 13 bases lying between them. The length of the CDR3 is 16 residues. Germline lookup yields CDR1 SGHTS and CDR2 YDEGEE. The CDR3 coding sequence is TGTGCCAGCAGCTCGCCGCCCGTGAGCTCCTACAATGAGCAGTTCTTC. Its protein product is CASSSPPVSSYNEQFF. Together with reference TRBV5-8 and TRBJ2-1, the CDR3 gives the full variable domain: EAGVTQSPTHLIKTRGQQATLRCSPISGHTSVYWYQQALGLGLQFLLWYDEGEERNRGNFPPRFSGRQFPNYSSELNVNALELEDSALYLCASSSPPVSSYNEQFFGPGTRLTVL.

The chain employs TRBV27 and TRBJ2-1, with a weak D call TRBD1 (6 bases). Germline-derived CDR1 and CDR2 are MNHEY and SMNVEV (reference sequence). There are 13 residues in the CDR3. V was trimmed by 6 bases and J by 7 bases, leaving 13 bases between them. CDR3 protein: CASRPQQGNEQFF. In DNA form, the CDR3 reads TGTGCCAGCAGACCGCAACAGGGAAATGAGCAGTTCTTC.

J is TRBJ1-1 and V is TRBV5-1; 7 bases map to TRBD1. This CDR3 is built from 14 residues. Losses at the gene ends were 4 bases for V and 6 bases for J; bases not matched to a gene: 9. The germline CDR1 and CDR2 sequences are SGHRS and YFSETQ. CDR3 in amino acids: CASSAGLGGPEAFF. DNA for the CDR3: TGCGCCAGCAGCGCGGGACTAGGGGGCCCTGAAGCTTTCTTT.

The chain recombines TRBV6-5 with TRBJ2-5; 7 nucleotides line up with TRBD1. The length of the CDR3 is 15 residues. V shed 4 bases, J shed 1 base, and the junction held 6 bases outside the gene matches. CDR1 and CDR2 (germline): MNHEY, SVGAGI. CDR3 nucleotide sequence: TGTGCCAGCAGTTGGACAGGTTTGGGCCAAGAGACCCAGTACTTC. Encoded protein: CASSWTGLGQETQYF.

The rearrangement uses TRBV2 and TRBJ2-7; 9 bases agree with TRBD1. V was clipped by 6 bases and J by 4 bases; unmatched bases: 13. From germline, CDR1 is SNHLY and CDR2 FYNNEI. This CDR3 region has 16 residues. The CDR3 bases are TGTGCCAGCAGACCCCGACAGGGGGGACGCATGTACGAGCAGTACTTC. Amino acid sequence: CASRPRQGGRMYEQYF.

In DNA form, the CDR3 reads TGTGCCAGCAGCGCACCGGGACAGGGGGCTTACGAGCAGTACTTC. Amino acids: CASSAPGQGAYEQYF. The chain combines TRBV9 with TRBJ2-7; the match to TRBD1 covers 12 bases. Trimming at V came to 3 bases and at J to 4 bases, leaving 5 bases not matched to a gene. The CDR3 has 15 amino acids. CDR1 and CDR2 (germline): SGDLS, YYNGEE.

DNA for the CDR3: TGTGCCAGCAGCTTAACGCGACTAGCGGCGAACACCGGGGAGCTGTTTTTT. This translates into CASSLTRLAANTGELFF. The gene calls are TRBV7-3 and TRBJ2-2, with 9 bases fitting TRBD2. Trimming removed 0 bases from V and 0 bases from J; junction bases left unmatched: 2. CDR1 is SGHTA and CDR2 is FQGTGA in the germline V gene. The CDR3 runs 17 residues.